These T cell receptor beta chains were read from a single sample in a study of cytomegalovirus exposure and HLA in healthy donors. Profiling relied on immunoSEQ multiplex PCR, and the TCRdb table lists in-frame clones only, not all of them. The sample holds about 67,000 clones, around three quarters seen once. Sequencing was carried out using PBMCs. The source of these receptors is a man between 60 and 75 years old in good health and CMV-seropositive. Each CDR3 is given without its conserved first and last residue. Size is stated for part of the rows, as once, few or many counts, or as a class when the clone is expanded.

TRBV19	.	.	ASRKNRQSYEQY
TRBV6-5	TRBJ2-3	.	ASSSPTSNSDTQY
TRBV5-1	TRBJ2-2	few	ASSRQTPNTGELF
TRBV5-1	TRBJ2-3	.	ASSSGLAGAVDTQY
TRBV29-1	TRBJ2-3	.	SVFSGRARDTQY
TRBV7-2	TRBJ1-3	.	ASSLAGLADTIY
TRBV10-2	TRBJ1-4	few	ASSEPGTGFEKLF
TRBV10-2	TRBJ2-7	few	ASSEDRGSGYEQY
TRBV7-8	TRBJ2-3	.	ASSEREGWDTQY
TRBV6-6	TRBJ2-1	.	ASSSHSAVMYNEQF
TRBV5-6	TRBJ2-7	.	ASSLEGGDEQY
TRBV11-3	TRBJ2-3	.	ASSWGGATDTQY
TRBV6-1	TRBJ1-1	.	ASSVEGAEAF
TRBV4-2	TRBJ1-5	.	ASSQGTGLNNQPQH
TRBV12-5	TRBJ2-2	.	ASGLVGGTGELF
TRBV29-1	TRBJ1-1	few	SVEEPGQISTEAF
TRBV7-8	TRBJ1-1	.	ASSQGGARGEAF
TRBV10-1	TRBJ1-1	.	ASSKDRARHGEAF